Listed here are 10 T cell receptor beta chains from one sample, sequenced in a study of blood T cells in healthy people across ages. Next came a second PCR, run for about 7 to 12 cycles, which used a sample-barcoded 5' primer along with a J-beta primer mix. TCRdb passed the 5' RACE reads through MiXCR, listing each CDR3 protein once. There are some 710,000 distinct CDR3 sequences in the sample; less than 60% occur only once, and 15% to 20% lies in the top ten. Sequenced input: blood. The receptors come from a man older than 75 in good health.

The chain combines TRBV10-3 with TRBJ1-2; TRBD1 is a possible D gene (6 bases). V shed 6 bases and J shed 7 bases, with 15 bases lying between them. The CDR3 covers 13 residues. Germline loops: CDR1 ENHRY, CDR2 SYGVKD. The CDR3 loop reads CAISPDRQVGYTF. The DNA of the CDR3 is TGTGCCATCAGCCCCGACAGGCAGGTTGGCTACACCTTC.

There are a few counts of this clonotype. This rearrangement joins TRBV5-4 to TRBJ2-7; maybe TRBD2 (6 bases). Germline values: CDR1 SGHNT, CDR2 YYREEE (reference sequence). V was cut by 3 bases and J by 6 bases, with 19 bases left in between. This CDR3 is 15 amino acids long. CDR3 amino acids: CASSSKGREKFEQYF. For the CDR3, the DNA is TGTGCCAGCAGCTCTAAGGGGCGGGAAAAGTTCGAGCAGTACTTC.

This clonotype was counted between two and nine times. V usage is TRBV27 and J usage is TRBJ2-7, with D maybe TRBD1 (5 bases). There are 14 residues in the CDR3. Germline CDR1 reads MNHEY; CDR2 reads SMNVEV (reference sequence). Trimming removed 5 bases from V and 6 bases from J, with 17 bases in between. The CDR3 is CASSPQGYGVEQYF. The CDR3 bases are TGTGCCAGCAGTCCCCAGGGATACGGTGTCGAGCAGTACTTC.

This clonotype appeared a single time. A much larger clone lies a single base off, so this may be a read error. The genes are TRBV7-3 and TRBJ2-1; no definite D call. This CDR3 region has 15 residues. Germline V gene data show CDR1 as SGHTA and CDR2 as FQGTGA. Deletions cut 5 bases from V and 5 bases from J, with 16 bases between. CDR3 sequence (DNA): TGTGCCAGCAGCCCCCTGCTAACTGCTGACAATGAGCAGTTCTTC. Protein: CASSPLLTADNEQFF.

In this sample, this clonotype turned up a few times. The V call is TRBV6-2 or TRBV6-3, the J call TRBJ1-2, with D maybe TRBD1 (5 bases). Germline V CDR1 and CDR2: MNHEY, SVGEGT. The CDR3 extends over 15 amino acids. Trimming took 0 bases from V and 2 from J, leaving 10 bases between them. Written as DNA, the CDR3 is TGTGCCAGCAGTTACTCACACAGGCAGAACTATGGCTACACCTTC. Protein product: CASSYSHRQNYGYTF.

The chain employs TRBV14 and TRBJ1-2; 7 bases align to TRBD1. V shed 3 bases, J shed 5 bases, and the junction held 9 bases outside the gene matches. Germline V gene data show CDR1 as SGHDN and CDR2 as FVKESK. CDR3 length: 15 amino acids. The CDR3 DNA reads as TGTGCCAGCAGCCAGACAGGGCTGGGGGATTATGGCTACACCTTC. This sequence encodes CASSQTGLGDYGYTF.

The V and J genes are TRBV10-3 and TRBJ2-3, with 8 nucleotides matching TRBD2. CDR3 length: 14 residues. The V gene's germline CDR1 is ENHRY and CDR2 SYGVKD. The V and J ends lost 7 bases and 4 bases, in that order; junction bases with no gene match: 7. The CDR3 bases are TGTGCCATCAAAAAGCGGGGGATTGCAGATACGCAGTATTTT. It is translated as CAIKKRGIADTQYF.

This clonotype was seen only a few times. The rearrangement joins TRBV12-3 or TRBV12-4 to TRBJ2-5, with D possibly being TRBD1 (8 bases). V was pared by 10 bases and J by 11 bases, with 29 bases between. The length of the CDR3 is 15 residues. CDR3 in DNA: TGTGCCACGCACCCGAACAGGGGGGGGGGCAATGAGCAGTACTTC. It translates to CATHPNRGGGNEQYF.

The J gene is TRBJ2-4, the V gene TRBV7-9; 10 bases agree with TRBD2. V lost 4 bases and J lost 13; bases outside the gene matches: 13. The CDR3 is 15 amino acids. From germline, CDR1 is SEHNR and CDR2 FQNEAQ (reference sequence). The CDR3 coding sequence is TGTGCCAGCAGCTCCGTAGCGGGGGGTTACAATGAGCAGTACTTC. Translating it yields CASSSVAGGYNEQYF.

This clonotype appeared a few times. The DNA for the CDR3 is TGTGCCAGCTCACCTACAGGGGAAGACTATGGCTACACCTTC. Translating gives CASSPTGEDYGYTF. The chain is built from TRBV18 and TRBJ1-2; 7 nucleotides align to TRBD1. Germline assignment: CDR1 KGHSH and CDR2 LQKENI. V gave up 3 bases and J gave up 3 bases; unmatched junction bases: 4. The CDR3 extends over 14 amino acids.